This entry lists 24 T cell receptor beta chains sequenced from one sample in a study of T cell responses to AZD1222 COVID-19 vaccine. Some clones are missing from TCRdb's copy, which holds only in-frame ones; the method was immunoSEQ multiplex PCR. The sample lists fewer than 110,000 clones, roughly 90% occurring once. The source material was peripheral blood, sampled on day 0 of AZD1222 vaccination. The receptors were sampled from an adult in good health.

This chain connects TRBV29-1 to TRBJ2-5; D remains ambiguous. Germline V gene lookup returns CDR1 SQVTM and CDR2 ANQGSEA. The V end was cut by 6 bases, the J end by 0 bases, with 11 bases between. CDR3 size: 13 residues. The CDR3 DNA reads as TGCAGCGTAACCTCGGTCTACCAAGAGACCCAGTACTTC. Its protein product is CSVTSVYQETQYF.

This chain joins TRBV18 and TRBJ2-7, with D hard to call. Germline lookup yields CDR1 KGHSH and CDR2 LQKENI. The V end was cut by 2 bases, the J end by 5 bases, with 4 bases between. The CDR3 contains 11 residues. CDR3 nucleotide sequence: TGTGCCAGCTCACCAAGCAACGAGCAGTACTTC. It translates to CASSPSNEQYF.

V usage is TRBV10-1 and J usage is TRBJ1-5, with 9 positions matching TRBD1. The ends lost 5 bases at V and 7 bases at J; junction bases unmatched: 3. The CDR3 consists of 13 residues. Germline V gene data show CDR1 as WNHNN and CDR2 as SYGVQD (reference sequence). The chain's CDR3 is CASSSDRGQPQHF. The CDR3 DNA is TGCGCCAGCAGTTCGGACAGGGGACAGCCCCAGCATTTT.

The chain uses TRBV3-1 (or the pseudogene TRBV3-2) and TRBJ2-7, with TRBD1 matching 7 bases. The germline V gene has CDR1 LGHDT and CDR2 YNNKEL (reference sequence). This CDR3 spans 15 amino acids. Trimming at V came to 3 bases and at J to 1 base, leaving 6 bases not matched to a gene. Here the CDR3 reads CASSHDRAGSYEQYF. The CDR3 DNA is TGTGCCAGCAGCCACGACAGGGCAGGTTCCTACGAGCAGTACTTC.

The chain uses TRBV19 and TRBJ1-1, with a weak D call TRBD1 (6 bases). Trimming left V 6 bases short and J 0 bases short, with 11 bases between. Germline V gene data show CDR1 as LNHDA and CDR2 as SQIVND (reference sequence). The CDR3 spans 14 residues. This CDR3 reads CASRIDRMNTEAFF. The CDR3 nucleotides read TGTGCCAGTAGGATCGACAGGATGAACACTGAAGCTTTCTTT.

The V gene is TRBV11-3, the J gene TRBJ1-6, with D perhaps matching TRBD1 (5 bases). Trimming pared 5 bases from V and 4 bases from J, leaving 18 bases between. CDR1 and CDR2 from the germline V gene are SGHNT and YENEEA. The CDR3 is made up of 17 amino acids. This chain's CDR3 is CASSAHPGFPYNSPLHF. CDR3 nucleotide sequence: TGTGCCAGCAGCGCACACCCAGGGTTCCCTTATAATTCACCCCTCCACTTT.

The chain employs TRBV4-1 and TRBJ2-1; D unresolved. Trimming cost V 2 bases and J 4 bases, with 12 bases left between them. This CDR3 has 15 amino acids. Germline V CDR1 and CDR2: MGHRA, YSYEKL. CDR3 protein: CASSQRRQTYNEQFF. The CDR3 DNA reads TGCGCCAGCAGCCAAAGGCGGCAGACTTACAATGAGCAGTTCTTC.

The chain uses TRBV27 and TRBJ1-5; D perhaps matches TRBD1 (6 bases). The ends were cut back, 6 bases at V and 4 bases at J, with 19 bases in the middle. CDR1 is MNHEY and CDR2 is SMNVEV in the germline V gene (reference sequence). The CDR3 is made up of 16 amino acids. Written as DNA, the CDR3 is TGTGCCAGCAGCTTAATGGCCGGGACACGAAATCAGCCCCAGCATTTT. Residues: CASSLMAGTRNQPQHF.

The V and J genes are TRBV28 and TRBJ2-5, with a tentative D call TRBD1 (6 bases). The germline V gene has CDR1 MDHEN and CDR2 SYDVKM. Trimming took 3 bases from V and 5 from J, leaving 13 bases between them. The CDR3 is made up of 14 amino acids. The CDR3 is CASSFQGFAETQYF. For the CDR3, the DNA is TGTGCCAGCAGTTTTCAGGGGTTCGCGGAGACCCAGTACTTC.

V gene TRBV11-2 combines with J gene TRBJ2-7; 11 nucleotides match TRBD2. The CDR3 consists of 15 residues. Per the germline V gene, CDR1 is SGHAT and CDR2 is FQNNGV. V lost 4 bases and J lost 2; bases outside the gene matches: 4. The chain's CDR3 is CASSSGLAAAYEQYF. For the CDR3, the DNA is TGTGCCAGCAGCTCGGGACTAGCGGCCGCCTACGAGCAGTACTTC.

The CDR3 loop reads CASSDPRQVEQYF. Here the CDR3 DNA reads TGTGCCAGTAGTGACCCACGTCAGGTCGAGCAGTACTTC. V usage is TRBV19 and J usage is TRBJ2-7; unclear D gene. This CDR3 has 13 residues. V was clipped by 5 bases and J by 6 bases, with 14 bases between them. Looked up from germline, CDR1 is LNHDA and CDR2 is SQIVND (reference sequence).

The CDR3 is CASSENYGYTF. In nucleotides, the CDR3 is TGTGCCAGCAGCGAGAACTATGGCTACACCTTC. The V call is TRBV7-3, the J call TRBJ1-2; D remains ambiguous. Germline CDR1 SGHTA, CDR2 FQGTGA. CDR3 length: 11 residues. Trimming took off 5 bases at V and 2 bases at J, with 3 bases between the two ends.

Only one count was recorded for this clone. The rearrangement joins TRBV19 to TRBJ2-5, with D possibly TRBD1 on 7 matching bases. The V gene lost 2 bases and the J gene lost 5 bases, with 15 bases spanning the gap. The CDR3 consists of 15 residues. Germline CDR1 and CDR2: LNHDA and SQIVND (reference sequence). The CDR3 spells CASSILQGGMETQYF. The CDR3 coding sequence is TGTGCCAGTAGTATATTGCAGGGGGGTATGGAGACCCAGTACTTC.

The chain has TRBV30 and TRBJ1-3; D perhaps matches TRBD1 (5 bases). Per germline, CDR1 GTSNPN and CDR2 SVGIG (reference sequence). Trimming cost V 0 bases and J 0 bases, with 21 bases left between them. The CDR3 sequence is 19 residues long. The CDR3 loop reads CAWSVRTPLPRSSGNTIYF. The CDR3 region has the DNA TGTGCCTGGAGTGTCCGGACACCGCTACCCAGGAGCTCTGGAAACACCATATATTTT. Based on the CDR3 plus reference TRBV30 and TRBJ1-3, the full variable domain is SQTIHQWPATLVQPVGSPLSLECTVEGTSNPNLYWYRQAAGRGLQLLFYSVGIGQISSEVPQNLSASRPQDRQFILSSKKLLLSDSGFYLCAWSVRTPLPRSSGNTIYFGEGSWLTVV.

This clone was seen only a few times. The chain joins TRBV6-5 to TRBJ2-6; no firm D call. CDR3 length equals 15 residues. Trimming left V 9 bases short and J 0 bases short, with 12 bases between. Germline V gene lookup returns CDR1 MNHEY and CDR2 SVGAGI. CDR3: CASGWLSSGANVLTF. The CDR3 DNA reads TGTGCCAGTGGTTGGCTGAGCTCTGGGGCCAACGTCCTGACTTTC.

This chain uses TRBV3-1 (or the pseudogene TRBV3-2) with TRBJ2-7; D perhaps matches TRBD2 (5 bases). Germline CDR1 is LGHDT and CDR2 is YNNKEL (reference sequence). There are 11 residues in the CDR3. Trimming took 8 bases from V and 6 from J, leaving 11 bases between them. CDR3 coding DNA: TGTGCCAGCCGAGGGAGTCGCGAGCAGTACTTC. Residues: CASRGSREQYF.

This chain connects TRBV11-3 to TRBJ2-3, with 7 bases identical to TRBD2. This CDR3 spans 18 amino acids. With V trimmed by 1 base and J by 2 bases, 12 bases remained unmatched. Per germline, CDR1 SGHNT and CDR2 YENEEA. CDR3 DNA: TGTGCCAGCAGCTTAGTGATGGCGGGAGTTCCCTCCACAGATACGCAGTATTTT. This encodes CASSLVMAGVPSTDTQYF.

The V and J genes are TRBV19 and TRBJ1-1; D not certain. Trimming cost V 5 bases and J 7 bases, with 14 bases left between them. Germline V gene lookup returns CDR1 LNHDA and CDR2 SQIVND (reference sequence). The CDR3 length is 13 residues. This CDR3 is CASSWTGEGEAFF. DNA for the CDR3: TGTGCCAGTAGTTGGACCGGGGAGGGTGAAGCTTTCTTT.

This rearrangement joins TRBV10-3 to TRBJ1-2, with D possibly being TRBD1 (5 bases). Trimming left V 2 bases short and J 7 bases short, with 5 bases between. Germline-derived CDR1 and CDR2 are ENHRY and SYGVKD. The CDR3 totals 11 residues. The CDR3 protein is CAISEGGGYTF. CDR3 in DNA: TGTGCCATCAGTGAGGGGGGTGGCTACACCTTC.

V gene TRBV7-2 combines with J gene TRBJ2-3, with D tentatively TRBD1 (5 bases). V lost 8 bases and J 5 bases, leaving 14 bases between the germline ends. Germline lookup yields CDR1 SGHTA and CDR2 FQGNSA. The CDR3 is made up of 13 amino acids. CDR3 in DNA: TGTGCCAGCGAAAGGGGCTCAGGAGATACGCAGTATTTT. Translated: CASERGSGDTQYF.

A word on this clone: One end of the junction fails to match germline, which may point to a read error. The genes are TRBV19 and TRBJ2-2; D perhaps matches TRBD2 (5 bases). Looked up from germline, CDR1 is LNHDA and CDR2 is SQIVND (reference sequence). The CDR3 is 14 residues long. In DNA, the CDR3 is TGTGCCAGTAGGATAGCGACGAACACCGGGGAGCTGTTTTTT. It specifies CASRIATNTGELFF.

This chain joins TRBV18 and TRBJ1-2; TRBD1 matches at 8 bases. The germline V gene has CDR1 KGHSH and CDR2 LQKENI. After removal of 6 bases from V and 6 bases from J, the junction contained 6 bases not matched to a gene. CDR3 length equals 13 residues. The CDR3 sequence: CASSADRADGYTF. CDR3 sequence (DNA): TGTGCCAGCTCGGCGGACAGGGCCGATGGCTACACCTTC.

This rearrangement joins TRBV5-1 to TRBJ2-2; D possibly uses TRBD1 or TRBD2 (5 bases each). Trimming shortened V by 0 bases and J by 2 bases, and 11 bases separated the two germline ends. CDR3 length equals 16 residues. From germline, CDR1 is SGHRS and CDR2 YFSETQ. CDR3 DNA sequence: TGCGCCAGCAGCTTGGCCGGGACGGCAAACACCGGGGAGCTGTTTTTT. It encodes CASSLAGTANTGELFF.

The chain combines TRBV3-1 (or the pseudogene TRBV3-2) with TRBJ2-7, with TRBD2 matching 11 bases. V lost 4 bases and J lost 5; bases outside the gene matches: 7. CDR3 length equals 15 residues. The germline V gene encodes CDR1 LGHDT and CDR2 YNNKEL (reference sequence). This CDR3 reads CASSPSTSGRNEQYF. DNA for the CDR3: TGTGCCAGCAGCCCTTCCACTAGCGGGAGAAACGAGCAGTACTTC.